Included here is one TCR beta chain sequence, with context. The data originate from a study of human T cells and chemical hapten exposure. The overall study: It was small differences in pooled library volume that mainly caused per-sample TCR yields to vary.

This CDR3 contains 13 residues. The germline gives CDR1 MNHEY, CDR2 SMNVEV (reference sequence). V shed 4 bases and J 5 bases; nucleotides not matched to a gene: 4. Time point indicated: healthy volunteer bleed at 6 weeks. Total RNA was isolated from whole blood that had not been fractionated. The library labeled individual cDNA molecules by adding unique molecular identifiers to them. In the original workflow: Per sample, the median was roughly 96,000 TCRs, with values from about 24,000 to 680,000. One entry per CDR3 protein, called by TCRdb with MiXCR from the RACE reads. TCRdb, not the authors, supplied the V and J calls. The repertoire includes 70,000 to 95,000 distinct CDR3 sequences, over 6.5% of them detected once, and 1.7% sits in the top ten.

The sample consisted of whole blood. The TCR sequence derives from a female donor in good health. Some clones in this sample may be carry-over from other donors' samples. The chain employs TRBV27 and TRBJ1-2, with 7 bases fitting TRBD1. This chain's CDR3 is CASSSTGQYGYTF. DNA of the CDR3: TGTGCCAGCAGTTCGACAGGGCAATATGGCTACACCTTC.